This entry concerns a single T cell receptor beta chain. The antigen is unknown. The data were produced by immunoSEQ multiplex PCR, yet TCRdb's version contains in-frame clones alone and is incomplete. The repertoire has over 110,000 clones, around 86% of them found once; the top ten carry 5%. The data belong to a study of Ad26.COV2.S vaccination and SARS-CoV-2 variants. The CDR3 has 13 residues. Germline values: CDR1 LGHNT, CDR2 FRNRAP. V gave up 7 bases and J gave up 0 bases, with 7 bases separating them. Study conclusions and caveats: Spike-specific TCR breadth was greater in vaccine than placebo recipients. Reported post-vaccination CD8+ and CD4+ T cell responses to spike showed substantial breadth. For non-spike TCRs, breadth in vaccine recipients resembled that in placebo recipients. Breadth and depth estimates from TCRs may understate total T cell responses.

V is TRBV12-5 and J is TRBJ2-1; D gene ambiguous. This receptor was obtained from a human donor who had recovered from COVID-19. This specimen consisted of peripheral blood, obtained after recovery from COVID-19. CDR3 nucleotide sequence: TGTGCTAGTGATCGGCCCTCCTACAATGAGCAGTTCTTC. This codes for CASDRPSYNEQFF.